This TCR beta chain stems from a study of blood T cell repertoires in COVID-19. Using immunoSEQ multiplex PCR, the repertoire was profiled, and TCRdb retains in-frame clones only, with some absent. The table has 300,000 to 400,000 clones, 86% seen once. The receptor was isolated from a woman aged 40 to 55 with acute COVID-19. Sequenced material: PBMCs or T cells enriched from blood (not recorded which).

The DNA for the CDR3 is TGTGCCAGCAGCCTCGGACTAGCGTCTCGCAATGAGCAGTTCTTC. It is translated as CASSLGLASRNEQFF. J is TRBJ2-1 and V is TRBV7-3, with 9 positions matching TRBD2. V dropped 5 bases and J dropped 6; count of bases not matched to a gene: 8. Germline CDR1 SGHTA, CDR2 FQGTGA. This CDR3 has 15 residues.